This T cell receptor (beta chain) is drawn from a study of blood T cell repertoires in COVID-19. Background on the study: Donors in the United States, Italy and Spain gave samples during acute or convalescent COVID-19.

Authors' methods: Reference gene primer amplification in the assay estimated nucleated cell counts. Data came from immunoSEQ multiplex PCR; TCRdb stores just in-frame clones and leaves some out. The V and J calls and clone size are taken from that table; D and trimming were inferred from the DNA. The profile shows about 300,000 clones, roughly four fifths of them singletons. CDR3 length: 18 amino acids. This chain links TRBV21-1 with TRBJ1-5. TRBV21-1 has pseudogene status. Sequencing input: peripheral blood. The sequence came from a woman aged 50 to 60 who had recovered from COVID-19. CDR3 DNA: TGTGCCAGCACCCTACACCGGCTAAAAGAAAATTCGGGTCAGCCCCAGCATTTT. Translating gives CASTLHRLKENSGQPQHF.